This T cell receptor beta chain was sequenced during a study of STAT5B mutations in CD4+ large granular lymphocyte leukemia. With respect to this clone: Its antigen remains unknown.

Study-wide results and caveats: No patients shared main leukemic clonotypes, though less than 30% appeared at low frequency elsewhere.

Sequencing was at survey level. Original analysis: The detection floor for productive clonotype frequency was 2.59 x 10-5. Clones were read by immunoSEQ multiplex PCR, and TCRdb kept only the in-frame ones, dropping some. V, J and clone size were drawn from that table, and D and trimming were deduced from the DNA. Of some 20,000 clones in the sample, about four fifths were seen once. Sequenced sample: CD4+ T cells from blood buffy coats. The TCR comes from a human donor in good health.

DNA for the CDR3: TGTGCCAGCAGCTTGCAGGGGTCTGGTAATGAAAAACTGTTTTTT. It yields the protein CASSLQGSGNEKLFF. The rearrangement joins TRBV7-9 to TRBJ1-4, with D perhaps TRBD1 (6 bases). V shed 3 bases and J shed 4 bases, with 12 bases lying between them. From germline, CDR1 is SEHNR and CDR2 FQNEAQ (reference sequence). The CDR3 loop spans 15 amino acids.